These 15 T cell receptor beta chains came from one sample sequenced in a study of blood T cell repertoires in COVID-19. Repertoires were generated with immunoSEQ multiplex PCR, while TCRdb's copy carries only in-frame clones and drops some. This table has roughly 480,000 clones, roughly nine tenths appearing once. The sequencing input was peripheral blood. Receptors were obtained from a man aged 18 to 29 with COVID-19, enrolled during active disease.

This chain connects TRBV18 to TRBJ2-1, with unresolved D. Trimming cost V 3 bases and J 0 bases, with 15 bases left between them. The CDR3 covers 17 residues. The V gene's germline CDR1 is KGHSH and CDR2 LQKENI. The CDR3 DNA sequence: TGTGCCAGCTCACCGCCCATCGCTAAGAGCTCCTACAATGAGCAGTTCTTC. Amino acids: CASSPPIAKSSYNEQFF.

The V call is TRBV30, the J call TRBJ2-5; the D is unclear. Trimming shortened V by 0 bases and J by 5 bases, and 4 bases separated the two germline ends. Germline CDR1 and CDR2: GTSNPN and SVGIG (reference sequence). This CDR3 has 11 amino acids. The CDR3 DNA sequence: TGTGCCTGGAGTGTCCGGGAGACCCAGTACTTC. Its translation is CAWSVRETQYF.

CDR3 sequence reads: CATSTRSYTDTQYF. The CDR3 DNA sequence: TGTGCCACCAGTACGCGGAGTTACACAGATACGCAGTATTTT. The gene calls are TRBV24-1 and TRBJ2-3, with D unresolved. CDR1 is KGHDR, CDR2 SFDVKD, per germline. V dropped 6 bases and J dropped 2 bases, with 11 bases sitting between them. This CDR3 contains 14 residues.

The CDR3 DNA follows: TGTGCCAGCAGCCTGACAGGGGGTAGAGGCGAGCAGTACTTC. Its translation is CASSLTGGRGEQYF. This chain links TRBV21-1 with TRBJ2-7; the listed D gene, TRBD1, was not tested against the DNA. TRBV21-1 is recorded as a pseudogene. This CDR3 comprises 14 residues.

CDR3 amino acids: CASMTAGNNSPLHF. CDR3 nucleotides: TGTGCCAGCATGACGGCAGGAAATAATTCACCCCTCCACTTT. V usage is TRBV27 and J usage is TRBJ1-6; D gene ambiguous. Germline V gene data show CDR1 as MNHEY and CDR2 as SMNVEV (reference sequence). Trimming removed 7 bases from V and 5 bases from J, with 12 bases in between. This CDR3 is 14 amino acids long.

This chain links TRBV10-3 with TRBJ1-2; D call uncertain. With 8 bases removed from V and 1 base from J, the gap between germline ends came to 8 bases. CDR3 length equals 12 residues. Germline V gene sequence: CDR1 ENHRY, CDR2 SYGVKD. The CDR3 sequence: CAISLYNYGYTF. CDR3 in DNA: TGTGCCATCTCTTTGTATAACTATGGCTACACCTTC.

The table lists this clone with a few counts. The chain carries TRBV10-2 and TRBJ2-7; the match to TRBD2 covers 8 bases. V lost 0 bases and J lost 1; bases outside the gene matches: 8. The CDR3 sequence is 17 residues long. Germline CDR1 is WSHSY and CDR2 is SAAADI. The CDR3 coding sequence is TGCGCCAGCAGTGAGTCCCTTAGCGGGATCAAGTCCTACGAGCAGTACTTC. Its translation: CASSESLSGIKSYEQYF.

The rearrangement links TRBV7-8 to TRBJ2-7, with a tentative D call TRBD1 (5 bases). This CDR3 is 12 amino acids long. V lost 5 bases and J 3 bases, leaving 8 bases between the germline ends. Germline V gene data show CDR1 as SGHVS and CDR2 as FQNEAQ. The CDR3 DNA reads as TGTGCCAGCAGCCAGACAGACTACGAGCAGTACTTC. Amino acid sequence: CASSQTDYEQYF.

The V call is TRBV11-1, the J call TRBJ1-1, with D tentatively TRBD1 (5 bases). The CDR3 extends over 14 amino acids. With 4 bases removed from V and 4 bases from J, the gap between germline ends came to 13 bases. Germline CDR1 reads SGHAT; CDR2 reads FQDESV (reference sequence). DNA of the CDR3: TGTGCCAGCAGCTCCGGGGGGGAGGGCACTGAAGCTTTCTTT. Its translation is CASSSGGEGTEAFF. Full variable domain (outside the CDR3, taken from reference TRBV11-1 and TRBJ1-1): EAEVAQSPRYKITEKSQAVAFWCDPISGHATLYWYRQILGQGPELLVQFQDESVVDDSQLPKDRFSAERLKGVDSTLKIQPAELGDSAMYLCASSSGGEGTEAFFGQGTRLTVV.

The V and J genes are TRBV5-1 and TRBJ2-1; D gene uncertain. With 0 bases removed from V and 7 bases from J, the gap between germline ends came to 17 bases. The CDR3 is made up of 16 amino acids. The germline V gene has CDR1 SGHRS and CDR2 YFSETQ. Here the CDR3 DNA reads TGCGCCAGCAGCTTGGGGCCTAGTGAATATAGTAATGAGCAGTTCTTC. Encoded protein: CASSLGPSEYSNEQFF.

The chain is built from TRBV3-1 (or the pseudogene TRBV3-2) and TRBJ2-2; D possibly corresponds to TRBD2 (6 bases). Trimming removed 3 bases from V and 4 bases from J, with 15 bases in between. CDR3 length: 16 amino acids. In germline, CDR1 is LGHDT, CDR2 YNNKEL (reference sequence). For the CDR3, the DNA is TGTGCCAGCAGCCACATTTCCGGGCGGGGCACCGGGGAGCTGTTTTTT. It specifies CASSHISGRGTGELFF.

This clone has a handful of counts. This chain uses TRBV12-3 or TRBV12-4 with TRBJ1-6; no clear D. The CDR3 has 12 residues. V lost 5 bases and J 3 bases, leaving 2 bases between the germline ends. CDR3 nucleotides: TGTGCCAGCAGTCTCTATAATTCACCCCTCCACTTT. Translated: CASSLYNSPLHF.

V is TRBV7-3 and J is TRBJ1-1; unclear D gene. Germline-derived CDR1 and CDR2 are SGHTA and FQGTGA. CDR3 length equals 13 residues. V was cut by 5 bases and J by 1 base, with 8 bases left in between. The chain's CDR3 is CASSRERNTEAFF. CDR3 coding DNA: TGTGCCAGCAGCAGAGAGAGGAACACTGAAGCTTTCTTT.

The chain joins TRBV13 to TRBJ2-1; weak D call: TRBD1 (5 bases). Germline V lookup: CDR1 PRHDT, CDR2 FYEKMQ (reference sequence). The CDR3 extends over 15 amino acids. Trimming cost V 2 bases and J 6 bases, with 14 bases left between them. In DNA, the CDR3 is TGTGCCAGCAGCTTAATGCAGCCAGGGCTCAATGAGCAGTTCTTC. It translates to CASSLMQPGLNEQFF.

The CDR3 coding sequence is TGCGCCAGCAGTGGGACTATCCAAGAGACCCAGTACTTC. It is translated as CASSGTIQETQYF. The chain uses TRBV10-1 and TRBJ2-5, with a tentative D call TRBD2 (6 bases). The CDR3 has 13 amino acids. CDR1 WNHNN and CDR2 SYGVQD come from the germline V gene (reference sequence). Trimming pared 4 bases from V and 1 base from J, leaving 7 bases between.